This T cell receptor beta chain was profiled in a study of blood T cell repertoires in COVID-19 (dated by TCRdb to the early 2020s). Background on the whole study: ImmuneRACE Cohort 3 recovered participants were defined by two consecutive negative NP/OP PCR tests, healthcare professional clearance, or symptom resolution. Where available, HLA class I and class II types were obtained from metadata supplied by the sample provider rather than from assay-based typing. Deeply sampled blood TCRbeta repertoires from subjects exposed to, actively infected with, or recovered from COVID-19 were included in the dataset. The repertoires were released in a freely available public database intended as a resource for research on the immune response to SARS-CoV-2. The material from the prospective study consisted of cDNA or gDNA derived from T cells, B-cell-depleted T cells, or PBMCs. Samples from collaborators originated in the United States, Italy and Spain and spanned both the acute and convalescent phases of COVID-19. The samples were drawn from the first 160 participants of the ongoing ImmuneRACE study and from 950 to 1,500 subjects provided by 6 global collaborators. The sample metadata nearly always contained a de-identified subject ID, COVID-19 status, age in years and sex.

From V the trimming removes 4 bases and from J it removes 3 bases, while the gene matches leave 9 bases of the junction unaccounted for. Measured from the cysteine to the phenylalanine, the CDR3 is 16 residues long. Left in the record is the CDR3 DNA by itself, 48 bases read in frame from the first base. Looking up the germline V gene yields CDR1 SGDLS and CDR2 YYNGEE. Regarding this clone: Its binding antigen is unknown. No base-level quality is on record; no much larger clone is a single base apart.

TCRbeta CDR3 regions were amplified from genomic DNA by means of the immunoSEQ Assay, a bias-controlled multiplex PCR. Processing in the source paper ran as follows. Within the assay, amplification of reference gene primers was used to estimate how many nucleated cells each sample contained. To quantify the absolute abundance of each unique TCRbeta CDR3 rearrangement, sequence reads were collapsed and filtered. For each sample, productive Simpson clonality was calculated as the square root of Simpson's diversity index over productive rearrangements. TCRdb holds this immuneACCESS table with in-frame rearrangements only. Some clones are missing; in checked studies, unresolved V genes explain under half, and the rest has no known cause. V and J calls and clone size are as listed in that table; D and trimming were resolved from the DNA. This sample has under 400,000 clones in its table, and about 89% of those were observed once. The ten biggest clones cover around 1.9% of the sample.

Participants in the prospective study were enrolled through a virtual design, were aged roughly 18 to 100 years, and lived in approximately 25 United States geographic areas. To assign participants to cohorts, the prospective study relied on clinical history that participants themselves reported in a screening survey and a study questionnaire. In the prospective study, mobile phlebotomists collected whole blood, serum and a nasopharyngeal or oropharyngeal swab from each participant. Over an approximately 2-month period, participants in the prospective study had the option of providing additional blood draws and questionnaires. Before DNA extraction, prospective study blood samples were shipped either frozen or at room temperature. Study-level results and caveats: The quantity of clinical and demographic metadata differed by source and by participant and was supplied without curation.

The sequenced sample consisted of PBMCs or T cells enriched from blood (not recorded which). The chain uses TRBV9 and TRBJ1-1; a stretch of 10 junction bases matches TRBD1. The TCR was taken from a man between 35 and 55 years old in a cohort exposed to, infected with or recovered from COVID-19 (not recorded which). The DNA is TGTGCCAGCAGCCCCCGACAGGGGGCGAAGTACACTGAAGCTTTCTTT. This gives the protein CASSPRQGAKYTEAFF.